Shown below are 17 T cell receptor beta chains from a single sample sequenced in a study of cytomegalovirus exposure and HLA in healthy donors. Sequencing used immunoSEQ multiplex PCR; TCRdb keeps in-frame clones, though not all of them. The data hold some 49,000 clones, with nearly 95% observed a single time. The source material was PBMCs. The receptor set was obtained from a woman aged 18-30 years in good health and CMV-seropositive.

The chain uses TRBV15 and TRBJ2-3; a weak D match, TRBD1 (5 bases). V was clipped by 4 bases and J by 2 bases, with 13 bases between them. Germline V lookup: CDR1 LNHNV, CDR2 YYDKDF (reference sequence). The length of the CDR3 is 15 residues. This CDR3 reads CATSKQVGSTDTQYF. DNA of the CDR3: TGTGCCACCAGCAAACAGGTCGGCTCCACAGATACGCAGTATTTT.

The chain combines TRBV5-5 with TRBJ1-1, with unresolved D. The germline V and J ends were trimmed by 1 base and 2 bases, with 6 bases remaining between them. The CDR3 runs to 13 residues. The germline gives CDR1 SGHKS, CDR2 YYEKEE (reference sequence). Written as DNA, the CDR3 is TGTGCCAGCAGCTTGTTGACTAACACTGAAGCTTTCTTT. Translating it yields CASSLLTNTEAFF.

This clone was picked up one time. The V call is TRBV21-1, the J call TRBJ1-6; TRBD1 is the table's D call, not checked against the DNA. TRBV21-1 is flagged as a pseudogene. This CDR3 spans 22 amino acids. The CDR3 here is CASSQRDRGRSALLTYNSPLHF. The CDR3 DNA is TGTGCCAGCAGCCAGCGGGACAGGGGGCGCTCGGCCCTTTTGACCTATAATTCACCCCTCCACTTT.

This clone was seen only a few times. No conserved phenylalanine or tryptophan ends this CDR3, so it is likely a read error. The limits of the CDR3 on the DNA are not certain, so only TCRdb's listed CDR3 is given. The chain has TRBV5-1 and TRBJ1-1; no check of the table's D call, TRBD1, against the DNA was made. Inclusive of both ends, the CDR3 amounts to 15 amino acids. Germline assignment: CDR1 SGHRS and CDR2 YFSETQ. The CDR3 loop is CASSSGQPGQGLSTL.

Only one count was recorded for this clone. This sequence joins TRBV9 and TRBJ2-1, with 7 bases fitting TRBD2. The CDR3 is 15 residues long. Losses at the gene ends were 0 bases for V and 5 bases for J; bases not matched to a gene: 5. CDR1 SGDLS and CDR2 YYNGEE come from the germline V gene. The CDR3 coding sequence is TGTGCCAGCAGCGTAGCAGGGAGCGGGAACAATGAGCAGTTCTTC. The encoded protein is CASSVAGSGNNEQFF. Filled out from reference TRBV9 and TRBJ2-1, the complete variable domain reads DSGVTQTPKHLITATGQRVTLRCSPRSGDLSVYWYQQSLDQGLQFLIQYYNGEERAKGNILERFSAQQFPDLHSELNLSSLELGDSALYFCASSVAGSGNNEQFFGPGTRLTVL.

V gene TRBV4-2 combines with J gene TRBJ2-3, with 9 bases matching TRBD2. With V trimmed by 1 base and J by 3 bases, 11 bases remained unmatched. From germline, CDR1 is LGHNA and CDR2 YNFKEQ. CDR3 length equals 18 residues. CDR3 loop: CASSQVQSGSGRTDTQYF. As DNA, the CDR3 is TGTGCCAGCAGCCAAGTCCAGTCGGGGAGCGGGAGGACAGATACGCAGTATTTT.

The rearrangement uses TRBV28 and TRBJ1-6; maybe TRBD1 (5 bases). V was pared by 6 bases and J by 4 bases, with 13 bases between. The CDR3 loop spans 15 amino acids. CDR1 is MDHEN and CDR2 is SYDVKM in the germline V gene. CDR3 sequence reads: CASSPTQVYNSPLHF. CDR3 DNA: TGTGCCAGCAGCCCGACACAGGTGTATAATTCACCCCTCCACTTT.

The chain joins TRBV30 to TRBJ2-7, with 7 bases identical to TRBD2. This CDR3 contains 15 residues. V lost 0 bases, J lost 4 bases, and 9 bases stayed unmatched. Per the germline V gene, CDR1 is GTSNPN and CDR2 is SVGIG (reference sequence). CDR3: CAWSVGGEGLYEQYF. CDR3 DNA: TGTGCCTGGAGTGTTGGGGGGGAGGGCCTGTACGAGCAGTACTTC.

The DNA for the CDR3 is TGCGCCAGCAGCCAAGCGGGACAGGGGGCTTACGAGCAGTACTTC. Amino acids: CASSQAGQGAYEQYF. The chain employs TRBV4-1 and TRBJ2-7; 12 nucleotides align to TRBD1. The CDR3 consists of 15 residues. Germline CDR1 MGHRA, CDR2 YSYEKL. Trimming took 1 base from V and 4 from J; bases not matched to a gene: 2.

The rearrangement uses TRBV7-2 and TRBJ2-7; 7 bases fit TRBD2. From germline, CDR1 is SGHTA and CDR2 FQGNSA. The CDR3 extends over 15 amino acids. After removal of 1 base from V and 3 bases from J, the junction contained 6 bases not matched to a gene. DNA of the CDR3: TGTGCCAGCAGCTTAGAGGTACTAGCGTTCTACGAGCAGTACTTC. This encodes CASSLEVLAFYEQYF.

V gene TRBV15 combines with J gene TRBJ2-7; 10 nucleotides agree with TRBD2. Germline-derived CDR1 and CDR2 are LNHNV and YYDKDF (reference sequence). The CDR3 is 16 residues long. J gave up 0 bases and V 3 bases, and 5 bases lay outside the gene matches. CDR3 nucleotide sequence: TGTGCCACCAGCAGCCTAGCGGGAGCCCCCTCCTACGAGCAGTACTTC. Its protein is CATSSLAGAPSYEQYF.

V gene TRBV18 combines with J gene TRBJ2-5; D unresolved. CDR1 and CDR2 (germline): KGHSH, LQKENI. V dropped 2 bases and J dropped 3 bases, with 7 bases sitting between them. The CDR3 extends over 13 amino acids. The CDR3 protein is CASSPVNEETQYF. The CDR3 nucleotides are TGTGCCAGCTCACCAGTCAATGAAGAGACCCAGTACTTC.

To note about this clone: The same CDR3 is also encoded by other DNA sequences in this sample. The chain carries TRBV20-1 and TRBJ2-5; D gene uncertain. Germline assignment: CDR1 DFQATT and CDR2 SNEGSKA (reference sequence). The CDR3 sequence is 11 residues long. The V end was cut by 4 bases, the J end by 0 bases, with 3 bases between. CDR3 region: CSATYQETQYF. CDR3 DNA: TGCAGTGCTACATACCAAGAGACCCAGTACTTC.

The V call is TRBV2, the J call TRBJ2-1; maybe TRBD1 (5 bases). With 7 bases removed from V and 5 bases from J, the gap between germline ends came to 15 bases. The CDR3 sequence is 14 residues long. Germline-derived CDR1 and CDR2 are SNHLY and FYNNEI. DNA of the CDR3: TGTGCCAGCACCCTCTCCCAGGGCGACAATGAGCAGTTCTTC. Translating gives CASTLSQGDNEQFF.

The J gene is TRBJ2-1, the V gene TRBV11-3; D gene uncertain. The CDR3 contains 12 residues. V was shortened by 3 bases and J by 5 bases, with 5 bases between the two germline ends. Germline loops: CDR1 SGHNT, CDR2 YENEEA. Here the CDR3 reads CASSFGDNEQFF. In DNA form, the CDR3 reads TGTGCCAGCAGCTTTGGAGACAATGAGCAGTTCTTC.

The CDR3 protein is CASSQEGQVYNEQFF. The CDR3 region has the DNA TGCGCCAGCAGCCAAGAGGGACAGGTCTACAATGAGCAGTTCTTC. The chain has TRBV4-1 and TRBJ2-1, with TRBD1 matching over 8 bases. Per the germline V gene, CDR1 is MGHRA and CDR2 is YSYEKL. The V and J ends lost 0 bases and 3 bases, in that order; junction bases with no gene match: 1. The CDR3 is made up of 15 amino acids.

The chain combines TRBV5-1 with TRBJ1-1, with D hard to call. There are 15 residues in the CDR3. In germline, CDR1 is SGHRS, CDR2 YFSETQ. V was clipped by 4 bases and J by 1 base, with 14 bases between them. CDR3 protein: CASSPMGGPNTEAFF. DNA of the CDR3: TGCGCCAGCAGCCCCATGGGAGGACCGAACACTGAAGCTTTCTTT.